A selection of T cell receptor beta chains follows, all from one sample in a study of T cell repertoires in ileal Crohn's disease. The table came from immunoSEQ multiplex PCR; TCRdb's copy has only in-frame clones and leaves some out. This table holds roughly 4,000 clones, roughly 93% found once. The sequencing input was ileal tissue. These receptors came from an adult with Crohn's disease. Both conserved end residues are part of each CDR3. A D gene is named only where the DNA matches it firmly. Rows give clone size only sometimes, using once, few, many, or a class for an expanded clone.

v_gene: TRBV19; abundance: once; len: 13; d_gene: .; j_gene: TRBJ2-1; CDR3aa: CASKAAGTNEQFF; CDR3nt: TGTGCCAGTAAGGCCGCAGGGACCAATGAGCAGTTCTTC
v_gene: TRBV28; abundance: .; len: 14; d_gene: TRBD1; j_gene: TRBJ1-2; CDR3aa: CASSLLDRENGYTF; CDR3nt: TGTGCCAGCAGTTTATTAGACAGGGAGAATGGCTACACCTTC
v_gene: TRBV6-1; abundance: .; len: 12; d_gene: .; j_gene: TRBJ1-1; CDR3aa: CASRVLETEAFF; CDR3nt: TGTGCCAGCAGGGTTTTGGAAACTGAAGCTTTCTTT
v_gene: TRBV6-8; abundance: .; len: 18; d_gene: .; j_gene: TRBJ2-5; CDR3aa: CARNSQPTLALRWKTQYF; CDR3nt: TGTGCCAGGAATTCTCAACCCACTCTAGCGCTCCGATGGAAGACCCAGTACTTC
v_gene: TRBV13; abundance: .; len: 15; d_gene: TRBD1; j_gene: TRBJ2-5; CDR3aa: CASSLGRQGVGTQYF; CDR3nt: TGTGCCAGCAGCTTAGGCCGGCAGGGGGTAGGGACCCAGTACTTC
v_gene: TRBV5-1; abundance: .; len: 12; d_gene: .; j_gene: TRBJ2-7; CDR3aa: CASSPRGYEQYF; CDR3nt: TGCGCCAGCAGCCCCCGGGGGTACGAGCAGTACTTC
v_gene: TRBV2; abundance: .; len: 10; d_gene: .; j_gene: TRBJ1-2; CDR3aa: CASRLQSYTF; CDR3nt: TGTGCCAGCAGGCTTCAGAGCTACACCTTC
v_gene: TRBV2; abundance: .; len: 13; d_gene: .; j_gene: TRBJ2-2; CDR3aa: CASGLKGAGELFF; CDR3nt: TGTGCCAGCGGACTTAAGGGGGCCGGGGAGCTGTTTTTT
v_gene: TRBV5-4; abundance: .; len: 16; d_gene: TRBD1; j_gene: TRBJ2-5; CDR3aa: CASSLPGRGYQETQYF; CDR3nt: TGTGCCAGCAGCTTGCCCGGCAGGGGGTACCAAGAGACCCAGTACTTC
v_gene: TRBV6-4; abundance: once; len: 13; d_gene: .; j_gene: TRBJ1-5; CDR3aa: CASSLEGGQPQHF; CDR3nt: TGTGCCAGCAGTTTAGAGGGCGGCCAGCCCCAGCATTTT
v_gene: TRBV5-6; abundance: few; len: 15; d_gene: TRBD1; j_gene: TRBJ1-6; CDR3aa: CASSAGTGYNSPLHF; CDR3nt: TGTGCCAGCAGCGCCGGGACAGGGTATAATTCACCCCTCCACTTT
v_gene: TRBV14; abundance: .; len: 12; d_gene: .; j_gene: TRBJ2-1; CDR3aa: CASSQDVDEQFF; CDR3nt: TGTGCCAGCAGCCAAGATGTTGATGAGCAGTTCTTC
v_gene: TRBV29-1; abundance: .; len: 16; d_gene: TRBD2; j_gene: TRBJ2-1; CDR3aa: CSVEPGLAEHYNEQFF; CDR3nt: TGCAGCGTTGAACCGGGACTAGCGGAGCACTACAATGAGCAGTTCTTC
v_gene: TRBV5-4; abundance: .; len: 14; d_gene: .; j_gene: TRBJ2-3; CDR3aa: CASSRTTAQDTQYF; CDR3nt: TGTGCCAGCAGCCGGACTACTGCACAAGATACGCAGTATTTT
v_gene: TRBV28; abundance: .; len: 15; d_gene: .; j_gene: TRBJ2-7; CDR3aa: CASRGSGTGLYEQYF; CDR3nt: TGTGCCAGCAGGGGCTCAGGGACGGGGCTCTACGAGCAGTACTTC
v_gene: TRBV2; abundance: .; len: 16; d_gene: TRBD2; j_gene: TRBJ2-5; CDR3aa: CASRKATSGRQETQYF; CDR3nt: TGTGCCAGCAGAAAGGCGACTAGCGGACGCCAAGAGACCCAGTACTTC
v_gene: TRBV29-1; abundance: .; len: 14; d_gene: .; j_gene: TRBJ2-1; CDR3aa: CSADQGGPYNEQFF; CDR3nt: TGCAGCGCCGACCAGGGAGGCCCTTACAATGAGCAGTTCTTC
v_gene: TRBV7-7; abundance: .; len: 14; d_gene: TRBD1; j_gene: TRBJ2-7; CDR3aa: CASSPGTGSYEQYF; CDR3nt: TGTGCTAGCAGCCCCGGGACAGGGTCGTACGAGCAGTACTTC